Listed here are 28 T cell receptor beta chains from one sample, sequenced in a study of CD8+ T cells in alopecia areata. The treatment denotes: oral pan-JAK inhibitor, 5-10 mg twice daily. cDNA reverse transcribed from extracted RNA served as the sequencing template. Only in-frame clones appear in the TCRdb table, and some are missing; sequencing was by immunoSEQ multiplex PCR. The sample lists just over 150,000 clones; around 71% were seen once. Source: CD4+ T cells sorted from blood, taken at week 4, from a patient treated with tofacitinib. These receptors all stem from a human donor with alopecia areata.

The V call is TRBV5-1, the J call TRBJ2-1; D is possibly TRBD1 (6 bases). V lost 4 bases, J lost 8 bases, and 19 bases lay in between. Germline V CDR1 and CDR2: SGHRS, YFSETQ. The CDR3 has 15 amino acids. This chain's CDR3 is CASSIRDTGPDEQFF. DNA of the CDR3: TGCGCCAGCAGCATCCGGGACACAGGGCCGGATGAGCAGTTCTTC.

This clone was found a few times. The chain links TRBV7-2 to TRBJ1-1, with no clear D. Looked up from germline, CDR1 is SGHTA and CDR2 is FQGNSA. V lost 3 bases and J 1 base, leaving 6 bases between the germline ends. The CDR3 runs to 13 residues. CDR3 in DNA: TGTGCCAGCAGCTTGAAGGCGAACACTGAAGCTTTCTTT. As protein: CASSLKANTEAFF.

The DNA for the CDR3 is TGTGCCAGCAGTGCGGGTATCGGATTCACAGATACGCAGTATTTT. This encodes CASSAGIGFTDTQYF. V is TRBV9 and J is TRBJ2-3; TRBD2 might be the D (5 bases). This CDR3 spans 15 amino acids. Trimming cost V 5 bases and J 2 bases, with 15 bases left between them. Germline V gene data show CDR1 as SGDLS and CDR2 as YYNGEE.

The DNA for the CDR3 is TGTGCCAGCAGTTACTCAGGGGGGCAATACGAGCAGTACTTC. Encoded protein: CASSYSGGQYEQYF. The chain is built from TRBV6-6 and TRBJ2-7; either TRBD1 or TRBD2 may supply D (6 bases each). Deletions cut 0 bases from V and 4 bases from J, with 10 bases between. CDR3 length: 14 residues. Germline assignment: CDR1 MNHNY and CDR2 SVGAGI (reference sequence).

The chain employs TRBV7-2 and TRBJ1-6; TRBD1 matches 10 bases. Trimming removed 3 bases from V and 10 bases from J; junction bases left unmatched: 9. Germline V gene sequence: CDR1 SGHTA, CDR2 FQGNSA. This CDR3 has 16 amino acids. In DNA, the CDR3 is TGTGCCAGCAGCTTGCCCCGCCAGACAGGGGGCTCACCCCTCCACTTT. Residues: CASSLPRQTGGSPLHF. Together with reference TRBV7-2 and TRBJ1-6, the CDR3 gives the full variable domain: GAGVSQSPSNKVTEKGKDVELRCDPISGHTALYWYRQSLGQGLEFLIYFQGNSAPDKSGLPSDRFSAERTGGSVSTLTIQRTQQEDSAVYLCASSLPRQTGGSPLHFGNGTRLTVT.

The J gene is TRBJ1-1, the V gene TRBV5-1; weak D call: TRBD1 (5 bases). CDR1 and CDR2 from the germline V gene are SGHRS and YFSETQ. Trimming removed 3 bases from V and 5 bases from J, with 8 bases in between. The length of the CDR3 is 12 residues. The CDR3 protein is CASSSTGTEAFF. The CDR3 bases are TGCGCCAGCAGCTCCACAGGAACTGAAGCTTTCTTT.

This sequence joins TRBV5-6 and TRBJ2-7, with 13 bases identical to TRBD2. The CDR3 consists of 18 residues. V lost 4 bases and J lost 3; bases outside the gene matches: 13. Germline V gene lookup returns CDR1 SGHDT and CDR2 YYEEEE. This chain's CDR3 is CASSPGTSGVRLGYEQYF. Written as DNA, the CDR3 is TGTGCCAGCAGCCCCGGGACTAGCGGGGTTAGGTTGGGCTACGAGCAGTACTTC.

This clone was seen more than once but under ten times. The chain carries TRBV5-6 and TRBJ1-2; no definite D call. Germline-derived CDR1 and CDR2 are SGHDT and YYEEEE. Trimming left V 2 bases short and J 4 bases short, with 15 bases between. The CDR3 length is 15 residues. CDR3: CASSFGSSASYGYTF. In nucleotides, the CDR3 is TGTGCCAGCAGCTTTGGGAGTAGTGCATCCTATGGCTACACCTTC.

This clone occurred a few times. The chain carries TRBV30 and TRBJ2-7, with D uncertain. Germline V lookup: CDR1 GTSNPN, CDR2 SVGIG (reference sequence). The CDR3 is 14 residues long. Trimming took 4 bases from V and 6 from J, leaving 19 bases between them. The CDR3 here is CAWKRPGPPAEQYF. The CDR3 region has the DNA TGTGCCTGGAAAAGACCGGGCCCACCCGCCGAGCAGTACTTC.

V and J are TRBV25-1 and TRBJ1-6; D gene unclear. The CDR3 is 13 amino acids. Trimming stripped 7 bases from V and 5 bases from J, with 9 bases between. The V gene's germline CDR1 is MGHDK and CDR2 SYGVNS. In DNA form, the CDR3 reads TGTGCCAGCACGGAAAGCAATAATTCACCCCTCCACTTT. It translates to CASTESNNSPLHF.

This clone was seen a single time. This chain uses TRBV30 with TRBJ2-5; D ambiguous. Germline CDR1 reads GTSNPN; CDR2 reads SVGIG (reference sequence). The V end lost 1 base, the J end lost 2 bases, and 8 bases lay between the germline ends. The CDR3 has 13 amino acids. The CDR3 DNA sequence: TGTGCCTGGAGTGATAGTTGGCAAGAGACCCAGTACTTC. This codes for CAWSDSWQETQYF.

The J gene is TRBJ2-5, the V gene TRBV29-1, with D unresolved. CDR1 is SQVTM and CDR2 is ANQGSEA in the germline V gene. The CDR3 covers 12 residues. The germline V and J ends were trimmed by 6 bases and 5 bases, with 13 bases remaining between them. Here the CDR3 DNA reads TGCAGCGTGAACTATGCCCTGGAGACCCAGTACTTC. Its protein product is CSVNYALETQYF.

This clone showed up just once. The chain carries TRBV5-4 and TRBJ2-7, with D perhaps TRBD2 (5 bases). CDR1 SGHNT and CDR2 YYREEE come from the germline V gene (reference sequence). Trimming pared 0 bases from V and 6 bases from J, leaving 13 bases between. The CDR3 is 14 amino acids. The CDR3 reads CASSLGVATGEQYF. In nucleotides, the CDR3 is TGTGCCAGCAGCTTGGGGGTAGCGACGGGCGAGCAGTACTTC.

The gene calls are TRBV29-1 and TRBJ1-3; no clear D. Deletions cut 4 bases from V and 0 bases from J, with 7 bases between. This CDR3 contains 13 residues. Germline CDR1 reads SQVTM; CDR2 reads ANQGSEA. The CDR3 here is CSVGTASGNTIYF. For the CDR3, the DNA is TGCAGCGTTGGAACAGCCTCTGGAAACACCATATATTTT.

The rearrangement joins TRBV25-1 to TRBJ1-2; the D is unclear. Trimming left V 4 bases short and J 4 bases short, with 10 bases between. The CDR3 is made up of 13 amino acids. The V gene's germline CDR1 is MGHDK and CDR2 SYGVNS. The CDR3 here is CASSAVSSYGYTF. CDR3 bases: TGTGCCAGCAGTGCCGTGAGTTCCTATGGCTACACCTTC.

The chain couples TRBV29-1 to TRBJ1-2; 9 nucleotides align to TRBD1. Germline V gives CDR1 SQVTM, CDR2 ANQGSEA. Losses at the gene ends were 7 bases for V and 7 bases for J; bases not matched to a gene: 10. The CDR3 spans 13 residues. Here the CDR3 reads CSARETGGFGYTF. DNA for the CDR3: TGCAGCGCGAGGGAGACAGGGGGGTTTGGCTACACCTTC.

This chain links TRBV30 with TRBJ2-5, with a tentative D call TRBD2 (6 bases). The V end lost 2 bases, the J end lost 0 bases, and 10 bases lay between the germline ends. Germline lookup yields CDR1 GTSNPN and CDR2 SVGIG (reference sequence). CDR3 length equals 14 residues. The CDR3 nucleotides are TGTGCCTGGAGTCCAGGCGGGGACCAAGAGACCCAGTACTTC. It specifies CAWSPGGDQETQYF.

This chain joins TRBV7-3 and TRBJ2-6; D is uncertain. V was trimmed by 2 bases and J by 4 bases, leaving 12 bases between them. The germline V gene has CDR1 SGHTA and CDR2 FQGTGA. This CDR3 has 16 residues. The CDR3 loop reads CASSLVSGLGANVLTF. Here the CDR3 DNA reads TGTGCCAGCAGCTTAGTTTCCGGGCTGGGGGCCAACGTCCTGACTTTC.

The rearrangement links TRBV30 to TRBJ1-1, with 7 bases matching TRBD1. J gave up 1 base and V 0 bases, and 8 bases lay outside the gene matches. CDR1 is GTSNPN and CDR2 is SVGIG in the germline V gene (reference sequence). The CDR3 runs 16 residues. CDR3 nucleotides: TGTGCCTGGAGTGTACCTAGGGGACAGCAGAACACTGAAGCTTTCTTT. It specifies CAWSVPRGQQNTEAFF.

The rearrangement joins TRBV5-6 to TRBJ2-1; TRBD2 matches at 12 bases. The V gene end was trimmed by 3 bases and the J gene end by 8 bases; junction bases not matched to a gene: 3. The CDR3 covers 14 residues. The germline CDR1 and CDR2 sequences are SGHDT and YYEEEE. For the CDR3, the DNA is TGTGCCAGCAGCTCTAGCGGGGGGGCATATGAGCAGTTCTTC. It codes for CASSSSGGAYEQFF.

The rearrangement uses TRBV7-3 and TRBJ1-1; D unclear. Germline CDR1 reads SGHTA; CDR2 reads FQGTGA. The CDR3 sequence is 15 residues long. Between the trimmed V and J ends, which lost 5 bases and 3 bases, there was a span of 16 bases. CDR3 amino acids: CASSETGSWDTEAFF. In DNA form, the CDR3 reads TGTGCCAGCAGCGAAACGGGAAGTTGGGACACTGAAGCTTTCTTT.

The chain carries TRBV7-9 and TRBJ1-1; the D is unclear. The CDR3 consists of 15 residues. V lost 5 bases and J 6 bases, leaving 19 bases between the germline ends. Germline CDR1 reads SEHNR; CDR2 reads FQNEAQ (reference sequence). The CDR3 protein is CASSPKDRLGAEAFF. The CDR3 coding sequence is TGTGCCAGCAGCCCAAAGGACCGACTTGGGGCTGAAGCTTTCTTT.

The rearrangement links TRBV6-5 to TRBJ1-5; the match to TRBD1 covers 7 bases. This CDR3 spans 13 amino acids. Looked up from germline, CDR1 is MNHEY and CDR2 is SVGAGI. Trimming took 2 bases from V and 5 from J; bases not matched to a gene: 0. CDR3 sequence: CASSYQGDQPQHF. For the CDR3, the DNA is TGTGCCAGCAGTTACCAGGGGGATCAGCCCCAGCATTTT.

The rearrangement joins TRBV25-1 to TRBJ2-5; TRBD1 matches at 11 bases. Germline lookup yields CDR1 MGHDK and CDR2 SYGVNS. There are 15 residues in the CDR3. V was clipped by 5 bases and J by 5 bases; unmatched bases: 7. CDR3 loop: CASSRGTGGWETQYF. The CDR3, as DNA: TGTGCCAGCAGTCGAGGGACAGGGGGATGGGAGACCCAGTACTTC.

The rearrangement joins TRBV5-6 to TRBJ2-3; possibly TRBD2 for D (7 bases). The CDR3 runs to 16 residues. CDR1 is SGHDT, CDR2 YYEEEE, per germline. With 4 bases removed from V and 2 bases from J, the gap between germline ends came to 17 bases. The CDR3 DNA is TGTGCCAGCAGCACGTGGAGGGGGGGCACCACAGATACGCAGTATTTT. Translation gives CASSTWRGGTTDTQYF.

This chain links TRBV9 with TRBJ2-1, with 11 positions matching TRBD2. Trimming removed 4 bases from V and 6 bases from J; junction bases left unmatched: 9. The V gene's germline CDR1 is SGDLS and CDR2 YYNGEE. This CDR3 contains 16 residues. The CDR3 protein is CASSSGSSGGTNEQFF. CDR3 DNA sequence: TGTGCCAGCAGCTCGGGGTCTAGCGGGGGGACCAATGAGCAGTTCTTC.

The chain links TRBV5-1 to TRBJ2-3; 7 nucleotides align to TRBD1. The junction had 11 bases not matched to a gene; V was cut back by 4 bases and J by 3 bases. Looked up from germline, CDR1 is SGHRS and CDR2 is YFSETQ. This CDR3 has 16 amino acids. CDR3 sequence: CASSRAIGTATDTQYF. The CDR3 DNA reads as TGCGCCAGCAGCCGCGCTATCGGGACAGCAACAGATACGCAGTATTTT.

The chain carries TRBV7-8 and TRBJ1-1; D might be TRBD1 (6 bases). The CDR3 is 14 amino acids. Trimming took off 1 base at V and 1 base at J, with 7 bases between the two ends. CDR1 and CDR2 from the germline V gene are SGHVS and FQNEAQ. Here the CDR3 reads CASSLVTGNTEAFF. The DNA of the CDR3 is TGTGCCAGCAGCTTAGTGACAGGGAACACTGAAGCTTTCTTT. The full variable domain, its missing parts supplied by reference TRBV7-8 and TRBJ1-1, is GAGVSQSPRYKVAKRGQDVALRCDPISGHVSLFWYQQALGQGPEFLTYFQNEAQLDKSGLPSDRFFAERPEGSVSTLKIQRTQQEDSAVYLCASSLVTGNTEAFFGQGTRLTVV.